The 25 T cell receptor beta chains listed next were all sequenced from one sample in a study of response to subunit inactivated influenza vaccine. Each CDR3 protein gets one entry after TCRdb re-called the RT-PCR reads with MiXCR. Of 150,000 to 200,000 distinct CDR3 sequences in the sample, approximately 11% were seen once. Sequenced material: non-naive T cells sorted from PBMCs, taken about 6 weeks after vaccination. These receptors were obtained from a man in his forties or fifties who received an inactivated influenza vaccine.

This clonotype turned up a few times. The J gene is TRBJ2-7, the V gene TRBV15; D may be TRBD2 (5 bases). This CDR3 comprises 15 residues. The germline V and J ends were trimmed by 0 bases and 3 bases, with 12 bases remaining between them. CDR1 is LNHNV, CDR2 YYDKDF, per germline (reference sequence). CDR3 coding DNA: TGTGCCACCAGCAGAGATGACGGAGGAGGCTACGAGCAGTACTTC. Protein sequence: CATSRDDGGGYEQYF.

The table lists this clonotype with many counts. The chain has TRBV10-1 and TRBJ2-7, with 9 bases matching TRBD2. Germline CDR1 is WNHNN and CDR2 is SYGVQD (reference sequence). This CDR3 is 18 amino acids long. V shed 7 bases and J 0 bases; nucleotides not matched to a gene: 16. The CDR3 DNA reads TGCGCCAGCAATTTATCCCAAAGCGGGGGGTTCTCCTCCTACGAGCAGTACTTC. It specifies CASNLSQSGGFSSYEQYF.

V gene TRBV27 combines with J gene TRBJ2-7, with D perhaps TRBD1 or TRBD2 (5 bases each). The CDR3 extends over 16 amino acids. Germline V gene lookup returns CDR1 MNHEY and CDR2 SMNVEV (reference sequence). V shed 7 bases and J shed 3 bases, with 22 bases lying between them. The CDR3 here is CASNRFGGDPLYEQYF. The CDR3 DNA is TGTGCCAGCAACCGATTTGGGGGAGACCCCCTCTACGAGCAGTACTTC.

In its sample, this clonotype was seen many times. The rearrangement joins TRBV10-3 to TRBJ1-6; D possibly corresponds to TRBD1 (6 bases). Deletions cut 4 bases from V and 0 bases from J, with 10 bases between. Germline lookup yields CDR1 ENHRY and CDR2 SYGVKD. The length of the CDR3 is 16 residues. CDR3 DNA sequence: TGTGCCATCAGTGGACAGGCGAACTCCTATAATTCACCCCTCCACTTT. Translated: CAISGQANSYNSPLHF.

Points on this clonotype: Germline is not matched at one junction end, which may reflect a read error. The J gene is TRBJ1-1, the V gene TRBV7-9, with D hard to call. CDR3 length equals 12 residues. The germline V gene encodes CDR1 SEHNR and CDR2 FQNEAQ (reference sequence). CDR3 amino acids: CASSLTLPEAFF. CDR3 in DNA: TGTGCCAGCAGCTTAACACTGCCTGAGGCTTTCTTT.

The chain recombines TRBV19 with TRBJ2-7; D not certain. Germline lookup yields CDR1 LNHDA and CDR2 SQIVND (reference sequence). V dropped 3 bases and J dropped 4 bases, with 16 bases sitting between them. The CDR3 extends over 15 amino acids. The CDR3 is CASSISSVGSYEQYF. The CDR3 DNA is TGTGCCAGTAGTATTTCTTCCGTGGGCAGTTACGAGCAGTACTTC.

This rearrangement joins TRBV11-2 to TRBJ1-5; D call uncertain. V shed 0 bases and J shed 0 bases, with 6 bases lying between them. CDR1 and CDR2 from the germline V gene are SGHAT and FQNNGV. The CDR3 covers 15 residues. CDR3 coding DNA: TGTGCCAGCAGCTTAGATTTCAGTAGCAATCAGCCCCAGCATTTT. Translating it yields CASSLDFSSNQPQHF.

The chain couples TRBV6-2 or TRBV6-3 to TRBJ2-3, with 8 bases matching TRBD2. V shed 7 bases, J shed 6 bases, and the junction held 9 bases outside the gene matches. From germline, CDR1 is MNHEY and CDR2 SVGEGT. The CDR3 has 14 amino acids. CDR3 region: CASTVAGSADTQYF. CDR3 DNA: TGTGCCAGCACCGTAGCGGGGTCCGCGGATACGCAGTATTTT.

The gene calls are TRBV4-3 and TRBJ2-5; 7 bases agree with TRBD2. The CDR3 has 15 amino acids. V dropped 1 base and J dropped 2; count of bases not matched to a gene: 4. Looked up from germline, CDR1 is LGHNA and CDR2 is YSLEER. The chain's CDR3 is CASSQAVAGQETQYF. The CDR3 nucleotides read TGCGCCAGCAGCCAAGCTGTAGCGGGTCAAGAGACCCAGTACTTC.

The CDR3 sequence: CASSQGLANYEQYF. For the CDR3, the DNA is TGTGCCAGCAGTCAGGGACTAGCTAACTACGAGCAGTACTTC. The chain recombines TRBV6-2 or TRBV6-3 with TRBJ2-7; 9 nucleotides line up with TRBD2. Germline V gene lookup returns CDR1 MNHEY and CDR2 SVGEGT. The ends lost 5 bases at V and 3 bases at J; junction bases unmatched: 5. The CDR3 sequence is 14 residues long.

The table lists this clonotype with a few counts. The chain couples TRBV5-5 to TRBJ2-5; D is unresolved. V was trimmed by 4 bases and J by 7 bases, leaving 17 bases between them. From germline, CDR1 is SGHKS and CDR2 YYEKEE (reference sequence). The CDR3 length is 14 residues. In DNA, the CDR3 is TGTGCCAGCAGCCTGACTTGGCCCTCAGGGACCCAGTACTTC. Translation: CASSLTWPSGTQYF. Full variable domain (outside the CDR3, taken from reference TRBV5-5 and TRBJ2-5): DAGVTQSPTHLIKTRGQQVTLRCSPISGHKSVSWYQQVLGQGPQFIFQYYEKEERGRGNFPDRFSARQFPNYSSELNVNALLLGDSALYLCASSLTWPSGTQYFGPGTRLLVL.

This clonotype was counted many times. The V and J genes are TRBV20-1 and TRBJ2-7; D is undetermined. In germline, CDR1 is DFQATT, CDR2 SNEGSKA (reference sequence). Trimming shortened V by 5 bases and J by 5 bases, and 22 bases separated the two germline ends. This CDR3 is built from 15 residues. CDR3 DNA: TGCAGTGCTGGAGTATCAAACTTGGTTCTCAACGAGCAGTACTTC. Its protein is CSAGVSNLVLNEQYF.

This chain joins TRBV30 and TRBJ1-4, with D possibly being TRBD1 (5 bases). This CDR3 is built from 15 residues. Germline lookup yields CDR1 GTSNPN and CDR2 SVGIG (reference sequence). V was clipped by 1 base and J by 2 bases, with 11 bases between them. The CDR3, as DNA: TGTGCCTGGAGTGAAGGTTGGGGGACTAATGAAAAACTGTTTTTT. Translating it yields CAWSEGWGTNEKLFF.

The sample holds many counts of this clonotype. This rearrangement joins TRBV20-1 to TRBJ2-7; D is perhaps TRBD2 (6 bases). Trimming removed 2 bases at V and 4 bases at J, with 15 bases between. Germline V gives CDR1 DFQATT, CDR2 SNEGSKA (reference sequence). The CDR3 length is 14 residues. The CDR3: CSARSPRDSYEQYF. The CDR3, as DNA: TGCAGTGCTAGATCCCCCAGGGACTCTTACGAGCAGTACTTC.

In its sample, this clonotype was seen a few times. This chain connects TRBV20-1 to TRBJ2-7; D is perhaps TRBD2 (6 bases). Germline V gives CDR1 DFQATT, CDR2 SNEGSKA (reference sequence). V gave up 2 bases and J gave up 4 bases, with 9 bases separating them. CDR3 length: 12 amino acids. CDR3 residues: CSARYGGYEQYF. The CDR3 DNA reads TGCAGTGCTAGATATGGGGGGTACGAGCAGTACTTC.

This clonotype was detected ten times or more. CDR3 coding DNA: TGCGCCAGCAGCCCTCCCCGACAGGGCGGGTATGGCTACACCTTC. Amino acids: CASSPPRQGGYGYTF. The chain couples TRBV4-1 to TRBJ1-2, with TRBD1 matching 7 bases. In germline, CDR1 is MGHRA, CDR2 YSYEKL. CDR3 size: 15 residues. Trimming took 4 bases from V and 5 from J; bases not matched to a gene: 10.

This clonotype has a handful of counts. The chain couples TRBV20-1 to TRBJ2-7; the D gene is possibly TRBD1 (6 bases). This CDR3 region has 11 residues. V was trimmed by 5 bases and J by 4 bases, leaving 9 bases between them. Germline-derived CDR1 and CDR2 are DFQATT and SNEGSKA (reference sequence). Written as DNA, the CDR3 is TGCAGTGCTTCGGGACAATACGAGCAGTACTTC. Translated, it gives CSASGQYEQYF.

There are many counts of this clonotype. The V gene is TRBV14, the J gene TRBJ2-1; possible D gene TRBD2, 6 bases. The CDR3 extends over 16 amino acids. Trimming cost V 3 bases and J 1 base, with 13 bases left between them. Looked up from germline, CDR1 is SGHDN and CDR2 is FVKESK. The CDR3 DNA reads TGTGCCAGCAGCCACGGCTCAGGGACTTCCTACAATGAGCAGTTCTTC. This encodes CASSHGSGTSYNEQFF. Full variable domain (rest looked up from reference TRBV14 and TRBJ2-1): EAGVTQFPSHSVIEKGQTVTLRCDPISGHDNLYWYRRVMGKEIKFLLHFVKESKQDESGMPNNRFLAERTGGTYSTLKVQPAELEDSGVYFCASSHGSGTSYNEQFFGPGTRLTVL.

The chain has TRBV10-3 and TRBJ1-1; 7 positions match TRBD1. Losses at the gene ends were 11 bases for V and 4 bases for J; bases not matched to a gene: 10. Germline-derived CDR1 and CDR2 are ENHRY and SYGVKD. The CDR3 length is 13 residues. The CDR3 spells CAVSGGSSTEAFF. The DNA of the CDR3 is TGTGCCGTCTCAGGGGGATCATCCACTGAAGCTTTCTTT.

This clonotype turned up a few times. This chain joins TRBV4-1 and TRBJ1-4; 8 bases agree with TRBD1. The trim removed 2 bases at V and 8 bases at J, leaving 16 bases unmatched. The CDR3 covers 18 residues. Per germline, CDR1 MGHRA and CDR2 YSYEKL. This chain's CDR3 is CASSQPRTGNRVGEKLFF. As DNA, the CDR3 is TGCGCCAGCAGCCAACCGAGGACAGGGAACCGGGTGGGGGAAAAACTGTTTTTT.

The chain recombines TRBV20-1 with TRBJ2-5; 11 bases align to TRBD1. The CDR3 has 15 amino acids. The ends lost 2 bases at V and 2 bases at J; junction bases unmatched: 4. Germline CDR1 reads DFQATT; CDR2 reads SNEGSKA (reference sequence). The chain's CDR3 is CSARTDRGQQETQYF. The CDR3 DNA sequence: TGCAGTGCTAGAACGGACAGGGGGCAGCAAGAGACCCAGTACTTC.

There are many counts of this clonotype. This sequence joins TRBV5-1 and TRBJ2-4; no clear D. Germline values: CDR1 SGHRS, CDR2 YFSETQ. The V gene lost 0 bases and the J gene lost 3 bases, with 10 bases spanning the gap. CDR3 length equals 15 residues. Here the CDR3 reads CASSLVVGNKNIQYF. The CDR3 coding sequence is TGCGCCAGCAGCTTGGTGGTGGGAAACAAAAACATTCAGTACTTC.

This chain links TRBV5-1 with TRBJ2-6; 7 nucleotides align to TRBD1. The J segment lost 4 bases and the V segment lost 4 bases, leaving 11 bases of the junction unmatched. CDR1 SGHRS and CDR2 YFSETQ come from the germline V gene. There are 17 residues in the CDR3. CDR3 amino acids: CASSPRDRGAGANVLTF. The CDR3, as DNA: TGCGCCAGCAGCCCCCGGGACAGAGGTGCGGGGGCCAACGTCCTGACTTTC.

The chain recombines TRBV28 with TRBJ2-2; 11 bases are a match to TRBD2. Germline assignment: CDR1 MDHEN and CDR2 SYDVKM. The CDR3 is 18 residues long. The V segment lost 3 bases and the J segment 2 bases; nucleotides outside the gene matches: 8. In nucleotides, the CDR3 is TGTGCCAGCAGTTTCCTAGCCGGGACTAGCGGCAACACCGGGGAGCTGTTTTTT. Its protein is CASSFLAGTSGNTGELFF.

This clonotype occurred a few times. The CDR3 protein is CASSVDGLSNQPQHF. The CDR3 nucleotides read TGTGCCAGCAGCGTAGACGGGCTAAGCAATCAGCCCCAGCATTTT. The chain combines TRBV9 with TRBJ1-5; D gene ambiguous. This CDR3 has 15 amino acids. Trimming stripped 0 bases from V and 1 base from J, with 8 bases between. Germline V gene sequence: CDR1 SGDLS, CDR2 YYNGEE. Full variable domain (rest looked up from reference TRBV9 and TRBJ1-5): DSGVTQTPKHLITATGQRVTLRCSPRSGDLSVYWYQQSLDQGLQFLIQYYNGEERAKGNILERFSAQQFPDLHSELNLSSLELGDSALYFCASSVDGLSNQPQHFGDGTRLSIL.